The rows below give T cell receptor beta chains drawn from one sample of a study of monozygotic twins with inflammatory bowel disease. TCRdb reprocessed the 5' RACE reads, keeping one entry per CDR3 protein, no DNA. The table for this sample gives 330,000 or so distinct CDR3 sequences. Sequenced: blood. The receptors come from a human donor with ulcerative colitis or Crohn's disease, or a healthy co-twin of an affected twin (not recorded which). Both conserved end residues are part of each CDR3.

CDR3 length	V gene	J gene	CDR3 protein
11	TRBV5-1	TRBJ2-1	CASSGFDEQFF
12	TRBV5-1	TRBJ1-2	CASSFDRYGYTF
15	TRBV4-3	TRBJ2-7	CASSQDWAEGYEQYF
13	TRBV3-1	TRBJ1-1	CASSKGLNTEAFF
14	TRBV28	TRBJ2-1	CASSWASRFNEQFF
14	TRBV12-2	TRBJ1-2	CASHLLRLNYGYTF
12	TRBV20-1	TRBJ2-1	CSAEPRGYEQFF
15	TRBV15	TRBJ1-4	CATSRPEGGGEKLFF
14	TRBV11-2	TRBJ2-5	CASSLGQIQETQYF
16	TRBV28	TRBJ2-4	CASSLVDRGVKNIQYF
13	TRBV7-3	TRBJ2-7	CASSLTVQREQYF
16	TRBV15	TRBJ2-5	CATSAALGQSQETQYF
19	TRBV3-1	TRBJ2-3	CASSQGVSKSGRWSDTQYF
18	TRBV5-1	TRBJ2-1	CASSFGTSGSSSYNEQFF
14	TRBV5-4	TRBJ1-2	CASSWDTAAYGYTF
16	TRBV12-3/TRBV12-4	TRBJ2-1	CASTEGTSSSYNEQFF
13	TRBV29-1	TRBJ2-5	CSVSDSYQETQYF
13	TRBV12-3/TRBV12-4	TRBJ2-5	CASSLLQGETQYF
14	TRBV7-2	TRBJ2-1	CASSLEAAYNEQFF
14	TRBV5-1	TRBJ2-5	CASSSKGQQETQYF
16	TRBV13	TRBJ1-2	CASSFQTGGPGGGYTF
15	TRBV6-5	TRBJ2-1	CASSSPGLSANEQFF
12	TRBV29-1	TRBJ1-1	CSVARAGWGAFF
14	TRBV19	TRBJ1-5	CASSIEGSNQPQHF
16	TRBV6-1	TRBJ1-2	CASYGTGQAGHYGYTF
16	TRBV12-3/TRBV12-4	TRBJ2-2	CASSSRGGVNAGELFF
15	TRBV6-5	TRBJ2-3	CASSYWPHDTDTQYF
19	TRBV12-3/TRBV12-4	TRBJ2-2	CASSDLTSGRYANTGELFF
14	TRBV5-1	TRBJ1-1	CASSPDSLNTEAFF
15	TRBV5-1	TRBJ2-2	CASVRGGSNTGELFF
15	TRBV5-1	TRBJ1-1	CASSPPGTGALEAFF
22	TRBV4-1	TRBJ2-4	CASSQDGALQPYRFLAKNIQYF
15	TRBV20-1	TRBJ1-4	CSAWDSLATNEKLFF
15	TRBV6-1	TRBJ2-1	CASSEGLAGVHEQFF
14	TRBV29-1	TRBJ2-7	CSVERSSGSYEQYF
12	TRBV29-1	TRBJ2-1	CSVDSGGNEQFF
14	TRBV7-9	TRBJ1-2	CASSLVVTGVGYTF
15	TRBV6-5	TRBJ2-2	CASSYSTAVTGELFF
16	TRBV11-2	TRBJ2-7	CASSSLTSGAGYEQYF
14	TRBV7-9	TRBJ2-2	CASIAAGWAGELFF
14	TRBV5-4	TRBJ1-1	CASSLVGFNTEAFF
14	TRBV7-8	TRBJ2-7	CASSVGRGDYEQYF